Listed below are T cell receptor beta chains from one sample, sequenced in a study of cytomegalovirus exposure and HLA in healthy donors. TCRdb keeps only in-frame clones here, not all; method: immunoSEQ multiplex PCR. Here the sample spans hundreds of thousands of clones, approximately 90% being singletons. Sequencing input: PBMCs. The receptors shown here come from a woman between 18 and 30 years old in good health and CMV-seronegative. Both conserved end residues are part of each CDR3. The order of the fields is CDR3 protein, CDR3 DNA, J gene, D gene, clone size, V gene. A D gene is named only where the DNA matches it firmly. The size of a clone is reported for some rows only, either as once, few or many, or as a class for expanded clones.

CASSPGTYEQYF	TGTGCCAGCAGTCCGGGGACCTACGAGCAGTACTTC	TRBJ2-7	NA	NA	TRBV6-5
CASSQTGHGANYGYTF	TGCGCCAGCAGCCAAACCGGACACGGAGCTAACTATGGCTACACCTTC	TRBJ1-2	NA	NA	TRBV4-1
CASSLWGTSGDGEQYF	TGTGCCAGCAGCTTGTGGGGGACTAGCGGCGATGGCGAGCAGTACTTC	TRBJ2-7	TRBD2	NA	TRBV5-5
CASSLFGDSDGYTF	TGTGCCAGCAGCTTGTTCGGGGACTCGGATGGCTACACCTTC	TRBJ1-2	NA	NA	TRBV5-4
CASSLQAREQYF	TGTGCCAGCAGTTTACAAGCGCGAGAGCAGTACTTC	TRBJ2-7	NA	NA	TRBV28
CAITDPTLAGGTDTQYF	TGTGCCATCACAGACCCAACTCTAGCGGGCGGCACAGATACGCAGTATTTT	TRBJ2-3	TRBD2	once	TRBV10-3
CASSVRGPTPHTQYF	TGCGCCAGCAGCGTGAGGGGGCCCACCCCGCATACGCAGTATTTT	TRBJ2-3	TRBD1	NA	TRBV5-1
CASTSGGGRSYNSPLHF	TGTGCCAGTACCTCAGGCGGGGGAAGGTCCTATAATTCACCCCTCCACTTT	TRBJ1-6	NA	NA	TRBV19
CASKELAGVSYEQYF	TGTGCCAGCAAGGAATTAGCGGGAGTGTCCTACGAGCAGTACTTC	TRBJ2-7	TRBD2	NA	TRBV7-9
CASREETSGSSGANVLTF	TGCGCCAGTAGGGAGGAGACTAGCGGGAGTTCCGGGGCCAACGTCCTGACTTTC	TRBJ2-6	TRBD2	many	TRBV4-1
CASSRSSTGNYPYEQYF	TGTGCCAGCAGCCGTTCCTCCACCGGGAACTACCCCTACGAGCAGTACTTC	TRBJ2-7	NA	NA	TRBV13
CSVGGGISSTDTQYF	TGCAGCGTTGGGGGGGGGATTTCTAGCACAGATACGCAGTATTTT	TRBJ2-3	TRBD2	NA	TRBV29-1
CASGARGGETQYF	TGTGCTAGTGGTGCCCGAGGAGGAGAGACCCAGTACTTC	TRBJ2-5	NA	NA	TRBV12-5
CASSVRRETDTQYF	TGTGCCAGCAGTGTGAGACGGGAGACAGATACGCAGTATTTT	TRBJ2-3	NA	NA	TRBV2
CASHNSGYGYNEQFF	TGTGCCAGTCATAATAGCGGGTACGGGTACAATGAGCAGTTCTTC	TRBJ2-1	TRBD2	NA	TRBV6-5
CASSPQGGGNQPQHF	TGCGCCAGCAGCCCTCAGGGAGGGGGCAATCAGCCCCAGCATTTT	TRBJ1-5	NA	NA	TRBV5-1
CASSPAGGPGEQYF	TGTGCCAGCAGCCCAGCGGGAGGGCCGGGCGAGCAGTACTTC	TRBJ2-7	TRBD2	few	TRBV13
CASSSPLFRQGTGYTF	TGTGCCAGCAGCTCACCGCTCTTTCGACAGGGTACTGGCTACACCTTC	TRBJ1-2	TRBD1	many	TRBV5-4